This passage covers 20 T cell receptor beta chains from one sample sequenced in a study of human T cells and chemical hapten exposure. TCRdb called the RACE reads again in MiXCR, with one record for every CDR3 protein. Seen here are approximately 370,000 distinct CDR3 sequences, approximately 5.8% observed once, and the top ten hold approximately 8.2%. Time point described: pre-sensitization, week 0. Treatment reported: therapeutic diphenylcyclopropenone sensitization with weekly scalp DPC. Specimen: whole blood, collected in connection with sensitization to the hapten diphenylcyclopropenone (DPC). These receptors were taken from a woman under 30 with alopecia areata. Some clones in this sample may be carry-over from other donors' samples.

This clonotype was recorded many times. Compared with germline, one end of the junction differs, possibly owing to a read error. V and J are TRBV7-9 and TRBJ2-5; TRBD1 agrees at 9 bases. The CDR3 length is 15 residues. Germline CDR1 is SEHNR and CDR2 is FQNEAQ (reference sequence). The chain's CDR3 is CASSLVPTAPGTGHF. CDR3 nucleotides: TGTGCCAGCAGCTTAGTCCCGACAGCCCCGGGGACAGGGCACTTC.

This chain uses TRBV20-1 with TRBJ2-3, with 7 bases matching TRBD2. The CDR3 loop spans 15 amino acids. Germline-derived CDR1 and CDR2 are DFQATT and SNEGSKA (reference sequence). The V segment lost 6 bases and the J segment 1 base; nucleotides outside the gene matches: 10. This chain's CDR3 is CSAPVGGGGTDTQYF. CDR3 nucleotides: TGCAGTGCCCCTGTGGGGGGGGGTGGCACAGATACGCAGTATTTT.

This clonotype has at least ten counts. V is TRBV12-3 or TRBV12-4 and J is TRBJ1-1; 11 bases match TRBD1. Trimming removed 7 bases from V and 4 bases from J; junction bases left unmatched: 14. The CDR3 is 17 residues long. The CDR3 nucleotides are TGTGCCAGCAACATACCGGGGACAGGGGGGATAGGCACTGAAGCTTTCTTT. Its translation is CASNIPGTGGIGTEAFF.

V is TRBV7-9 and J is TRBJ2-5, with D perhaps matching TRBD2 (6 bases). The CDR3 runs 15 residues. V lost 4 bases, J lost 3 bases, and 15 bases lay in between. The V gene's germline CDR1 is SEHNR and CDR2 FQNEAQ (reference sequence). Here the CDR3 DNA reads TGTGCCAGCAGCTCGAGCGGGCAATATAAAGAGACCCAGTACTTC. It encodes CASSSSGQYKETQYF. Based on the CDR3 plus reference TRBV7-9 and TRBJ2-5, the full variable domain is DTGVSQNPRHKITKRGQNVTFRCDPISEHNRLYWYRQTLGQGPEFLTYFQNEAQLEKSRLLSDRFSAERPKGSFSTLEIQRTEQGDSAMYLCASSSSGQYKETQYFGPGTRLLVL.

This clonotype was observed a handful of times. The genes are TRBV24-1 and TRBJ2-1; 12 nucleotides line up with TRBD1. The germline CDR1 and CDR2 sequences are KGHDR and SFDVKD. The CDR3 has 16 residues. V lost 2 bases, J lost 5 bases, and 3 bases stayed unmatched. As DNA, the CDR3 is TGTGCCACCAGTGATTCCTGGGACAGGGGGCACAATGAGCAGTTCTTC. This gives the protein CATSDSWDRGHNEQFF.

This clonotype was seen at least ten times. Here the CDR3 DNA reads TGTGCCAGCAGCTTGGTGGGACAAGGAAACACCATATATTTT. Protein sequence: CASSLVGQGNTIYF. The chain links TRBV5-4 to TRBJ1-3; TRBD1 might be the D (6 bases). V lost 0 bases and J 4 bases, leaving 8 bases between the germline ends. CDR3 length equals 14 residues. CDR1 SGHNT and CDR2 YYREEE come from the germline V gene (reference sequence).

This clonotype was recorded many times. This chain uses TRBV12-3 or TRBV12-4 with TRBJ1-4; the D is unclear. The CDR3 spans 13 residues. V was pared by 8 bases and J by 0 bases, with 7 bases between. The DNA for the CDR3 is TGTGCCAGCTTGAGGGCAACTAATGAAAAACTGTTTTTT. Translated: CASLRATNEKLFF.

Ten or more counts support this clonotype. The rearrangement joins TRBV6-5 to TRBJ1-6; no clear D. V dropped 6 bases and J dropped 8 bases, with 14 bases sitting between them. Germline V gene sequence: CDR1 MNHEY, CDR2 SVGAGI. The CDR3 runs 14 residues. CDR3 residues: CASRTGLEYSPLHF. The CDR3 DNA sequence: TGTGCCAGCAGGACGGGTTTGGAGTATTCACCCCTCCACTTT.

The chain uses TRBV10-3 and TRBJ2-2; D is undetermined. This CDR3 contains 12 residues. The V end was cut by 8 bases, the J end by 2 bases, with 6 bases between. Per germline, CDR1 ENHRY and CDR2 SYGVKD. In DNA form, the CDR3 reads TGTGCCATCGGCCATAACACCGGGGAGCTGTTTTTT. It encodes CAIGHNTGELFF.

The V call is TRBV4-2, the J call TRBJ1-2; 11 nucleotides match TRBD1. This CDR3 is 13 amino acids long. V lost 6 bases to trimming and J lost 6 bases; unmatched junction nucleotides: 3. Germline V lookup: CDR1 LGHNA, CDR2 YNFKEQ. CDR3 sequence reads: CASSGQGADGYTF. In DNA form, the CDR3 reads TGTGCCAGCAGTGGACAGGGGGCGGATGGCTACACCTTC.

This clonotype has at least ten counts. The chain carries TRBV25-1 and TRBJ1-4; weak D call: TRBD1 (6 bases). Germline V gives CDR1 MGHDK, CDR2 SYGVNS. Deletions cut 9 bases from V and 7 bases from J, with 21 bases between. The CDR3 runs 15 residues. CDR3 sequence (DNA): TGTGCCAGGAGCCTTCAGTGGAGGGGGGCTGAAAAACTGTTTTTT. Translation: CARSLQWRGAEKLFF.

This clonotype appeared many times. The gene calls are TRBV6-1 and TRBJ1-2; the D gene is possibly TRBD1 (5 bases). This CDR3 region has 13 residues. The germline gives CDR1 MNHNS, CDR2 SASEGT. The ends were cut back, 2 bases at V and 7 bases at J, with 11 bases in the middle. CDR3 nucleotide sequence: TGTGCCAGCAGTGAAAGACAGTCTTCTGGCTACACCTTC. This translates into CASSERQSSGYTF.

Ten or more counts support this clonotype. The J gene is TRBJ2-7, the V gene TRBV12-3 or TRBV12-4; 7 bases match TRBD1. The trim removed 1 base at V and 6 bases at J, leaving 9 bases unmatched. This CDR3 spans 15 amino acids. As DNA, the CDR3 is TGTGCCAGCAGTTTAGGAGGACAGGCCCTTTTCGAGCAGTACTTC. Translated: CASSLGGQALFEQYF.

This clonotype occurred many times. The chain employs TRBV4-3 and TRBJ2-7, with 10 positions matching TRBD1. Germline trimming cut 1 base from V and 2 bases from J; bases unmatched to any gene: 2. The CDR3 is made up of 15 amino acids. CDR1 and CDR2 from the germline V gene are LGHNA and YSLEER. DNA of the CDR3: TGCGCCAGCAGCCAAGGGGACAGGGGTACCTACGAGCAGTACTTC. This gives the protein CASSQGDRGTYEQYF.

This clonotype was observed many times. The rearrangement links TRBV6-2 or TRBV6-3 to TRBJ1-5; TRBD1 matches at 9 bases. V shed 7 bases, J shed 3 bases, and the junction held 7 bases outside the gene matches. There are 15 residues in the CDR3. Germline V gene lookup returns CDR1 MNHEY and CDR2 SVGEGT. CDR3 amino acids: CASTLQGANNQPQHF. In DNA form, the CDR3 reads TGTGCCAGCACTCTACAGGGGGCGAACAATCAGCCCCAGCATTTT.

The table lists this clonotype with many counts. The chain is built from TRBV6-2 or TRBV6-3 and TRBJ2-4; D is undetermined. V was pared by 3 bases and J by 0 bases, with 6 bases between. The CDR3 loop spans 14 amino acids. Germline CDR1 and CDR2: MNHEY and SVGEGT. The chain's CDR3 is CASSYGVAKNIQYF. Written as DNA, the CDR3 is TGTGCCAGCAGTTATGGTGTAGCCAAAAACATTCAGTACTTC.

This clonotype was observed a handful of times. This chain connects TRBV28 to TRBJ2-5; TRBD1 or TRBD2 may be the D gene (5 bases each). The CDR3 spans 16 residues. Looked up from germline, CDR1 is MDHEN and CDR2 is SYDVKM. Trimming shortened V by 5 bases and J by 2 bases, and 18 bases separated the two germline ends. This CDR3 is CASSGGLSTEQETQYF. Here the CDR3 DNA reads TGTGCCAGCAGTGGGGGTCTGTCGACAGAACAAGAGACCCAGTACTTC.

In this sample, this clonotype turned up many times. The chain carries TRBV29-1 and TRBJ2-1, with TRBD1 matching 10 bases. CDR1 is SQVTM, CDR2 ANQGSEA, per germline. Losses at the gene ends were 2 bases for V and 4 bases for J; bases not matched to a gene: 5. The CDR3 contains 15 residues. The CDR3 here is CSVERRDRGYNEQFF. The DNA of the CDR3 is TGCAGCGTTGAAAGAAGGGACAGGGGATACAATGAGCAGTTCTTC.

This clonotype has only a few counts. The V gene is TRBV29-1, the J gene TRBJ1-2; D is unclear. Germline V gene sequence: CDR1 SQVTM, CDR2 ANQGSEA. The CDR3 sequence is 9 residues long. Between the trimmed V and J ends, which lost 6 bases and 8 bases, there was a span of 7 bases. CDR3 DNA sequence: TGCAGCGTAGATGAAGGCTACACCTTC. It translates to CSVDEGYTF.

CDR3 protein: CASTNDVDEQFF. CDR3 bases: TGTGCCAGCACCAATGATGTAGATGAGCAGTTCTTC. The J gene is TRBJ2-1, the V gene TRBV12-3 or TRBV12-4; D is undetermined. The CDR3 runs 12 residues. The V gene lost 7 bases and the J gene lost 8 bases, with 12 bases spanning the gap.